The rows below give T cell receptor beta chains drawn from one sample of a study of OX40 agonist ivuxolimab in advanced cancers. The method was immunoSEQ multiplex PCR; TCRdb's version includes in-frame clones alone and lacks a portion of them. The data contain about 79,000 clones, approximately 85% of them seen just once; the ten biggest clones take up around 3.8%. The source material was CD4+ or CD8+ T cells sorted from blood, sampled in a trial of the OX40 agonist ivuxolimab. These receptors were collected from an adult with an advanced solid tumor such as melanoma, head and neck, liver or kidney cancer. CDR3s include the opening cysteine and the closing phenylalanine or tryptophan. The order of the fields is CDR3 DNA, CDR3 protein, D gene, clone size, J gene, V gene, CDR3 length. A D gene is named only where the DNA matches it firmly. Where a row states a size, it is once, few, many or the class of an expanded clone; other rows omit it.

CDR3nt: TGTGCCAGCAGCCAGAGCTTCAGGACCTGGGGTGGCTACACCTTC
CDR3aa: CASSQSFRTWGGYTF
d_gene: NA
abundance: NA
j_gene: TRBJ1-2
v_gene: TRBV14
len: 15

CDR3nt: TGTGCCAGCAGCTTCCGAGGGTCTGGACTCAGAGATACGCAGTATTTT
CDR3aa: CASSFRGSGLRDTQYF
d_gene: NA
abundance: NA
j_gene: TRBJ2-3
v_gene: TRBV11-2
len: 16

CDR3nt: TGTGCCAGCAGCTTGGAGATTCAACCCCAGGGAGACGAGCAGTACTTC
CDR3aa: CASSLEIQPQGDEQYF
d_gene: NA
abundance: NA
j_gene: TRBJ2-7
v_gene: TRBV5-8
len: 16

CDR3nt: TGTGCCAGCAGTGAACTTGACAGTAGCAATCAGCCCCAGCATTTT
CDR3aa: CASSELDSSNQPQHF
d_gene: NA
abundance: few
j_gene: TRBJ1-5
v_gene: TRBV6-1
len: 15

CDR3nt: TGTGCCAGCAGCGCCTGGGGGGAACTAACCTACGAGCAGTACTTC
CDR3aa: CASSAWGELTYEQYF
d_gene: NA
abundance: once
j_gene: TRBJ2-7
v_gene: TRBV11-2
len: 15

CDR3nt: TGTGCCAGCAGCCCCTCGGGCAGCCTCACAGATACGCAGTATTTT
CDR3aa: CASSPSGSLTDTQYF
d_gene: NA
abundance: NA
j_gene: TRBJ2-3
v_gene: TRBV27
len: 15

CDR3nt: TGCGCCAGCAGCTTGAGACACGGGTTCAACGAGCAGTACTTC
CDR3aa: CASSLRHGFNEQYF
d_gene: NA
abundance: NA
j_gene: TRBJ2-7
v_gene: TRBV5-1
len: 14

CDR3nt: TGCGCCAGCAGCTTGGCCGGGGCGGTCGATGAAAAACTGTTTTTT
CDR3aa: CASSLAGAVDEKLFF
d_gene: NA
abundance: NA
j_gene: TRBJ1-4
v_gene: TRBV5-1
len: 15

CDR3nt: TGTGCCAGCAGCTTAATCGAGACATTCTACGAGCAGTACTTC
CDR3aa: CASSLIETFYEQYF
d_gene: NA
abundance: NA
j_gene: TRBJ2-7
v_gene: TRBV7-8
len: 14

CDR3nt: TGTGCCAGCAGCCTAACGGACGGGGAGCTGTTTTTT
CDR3aa: CASSLTDGELFF
d_gene: NA
abundance: once
j_gene: TRBJ2-2
v_gene: TRBV7-3
len: 12

CDR3nt: TGCGCCAGCAGCCAAGTAGCGGGATGGGGCGACGAGCAGTACTTC
CDR3aa: CASSQVAGWGDEQYF
d_gene: TRBD2
abundance: NA
j_gene: TRBJ2-7
v_gene: TRBV4-1
len: 15

CDR3nt: TGTGCCAGCAGCCACCCCTCCTCAGGGACAGGAACCTACGAGCAGTACTTC
CDR3aa: CASSHPSSGTGTYEQYF
d_gene: TRBD1
abundance: NA
j_gene: TRBJ2-7
v_gene: TRBV28
len: 17

CDR3nt: TGTGCCAGCAGCCAAGATCTGTGGGATGAGCAGTTCTTC
CDR3aa: CASSQDLWDEQFF
d_gene: NA
abundance: few
j_gene: TRBJ2-1
v_gene: TRBV14
len: 13

CDR3nt: TGCGCCAGCAGCCAATTCCCAACCCTGAGCTCCTACGAGCAGTACTTC
CDR3aa: CASSQFPTLSSYEQYF
d_gene: NA
abundance: NA
j_gene: TRBJ2-7
v_gene: TRBV4-3
len: 16

CDR3nt: TGTGCCATCAGCGGGACATCCCGAGAAGCTTTCTTT
CDR3aa: CAISGTSREAFF
d_gene: NA
abundance: NA
j_gene: TRBJ1-1
v_gene: TRBV10-3
len: 12

CDR3nt: TGTGCCAGCAGTTTCCGGGGAAATTGGGGCTACACCTTC
CDR3aa: CASSFRGNWGYTF
d_gene: NA
abundance: NA
j_gene: TRBJ1-2
v_gene: TRBV28
len: 13

CDR3nt: TGTGCTTCTGCTGGGGTGGCGGGAGAGACCCAGTACTTC
CDR3aa: CASAGVAGETQYF
d_gene: NA
abundance: NA
j_gene: TRBJ2-5
v_gene: TRBV7-7
len: 13

CDR3nt: TGTGCCAGCTCACCTACAGCGGAGCCCCAGCATTTT
CDR3aa: CASSPTAEPQHF
d_gene: NA
abundance: NA
j_gene: TRBJ1-5
v_gene: TRBV18
len: 12

CDR3nt: TGTGCCAGCAGTTACTCGAAAACCCAAGAGACCCAGTACTTC
CDR3aa: CASSYSKTQETQYF
d_gene: NA
abundance: NA
j_gene: TRBJ2-5
v_gene: TRBV6-6
len: 14

CDR3nt: TGTGCCAGCAGCTTAGCGGACAGGGGCCACGAGCAGTACTTC
CDR3aa: CASSLADRGHEQYF
d_gene: TRBD1
abundance: NA
j_gene: TRBJ2-7
v_gene: TRBV7-9
len: 14

CDR3nt: TGTGCCAGCAGCCGGGGACAGGGATTTGGCAATGAGCAGTTCTTC
CDR3aa: CASSRGQGFGNEQFF
d_gene: TRBD1
abundance: once
j_gene: TRBJ2-1
v_gene: TRBV5-6
len: 15

CDR3nt: TGTGCCAGTAGTAGGCCGGGACAGGGGTCTGATACGCAGTATTTT
CDR3aa: CASSRPGQGSDTQYF
d_gene: TRBD1
abundance: NA
j_gene: TRBJ2-3
v_gene: TRBV19
len: 15

CDR3nt: TGTGCCAGCAGCTTAGGCCCCGGCGTCGGCTCCTACGAGCAGTACTTC
CDR3aa: CASSLGPGVGSYEQYF
d_gene: NA
abundance: NA
j_gene: TRBJ2-7
v_gene: TRBV7-6
len: 16

CDR3nt: TGTGCCAGCAGTCTCGGGACCGTCCGTGGGGATACGCAGTATTTT
CDR3aa: CASSLGTVRGDTQYF
d_gene: NA
abundance: NA
j_gene: TRBJ2-3
v_gene: TRBV27
len: 15

CDR3nt: TGTGCCAGCAGTTACGAGGCCGGAGCCAAAAACATTCAGTACTTC
CDR3aa: CASSYEAGAKNIQYF
d_gene: NA
abundance: NA
j_gene: TRBJ2-4
v_gene: TRBV6-5
len: 15

CDR3nt: TGTGCCAGTAGTATAGGCTCCGGTCAGCCCCAGCATTTT
CDR3aa: CASSIGSGQPQHF
d_gene: NA
abundance: NA
j_gene: TRBJ1-5
v_gene: TRBV19
len: 13

CDR3nt: TGCGCCAGCAGCTTCCCGGGGCTTGAGCAGTTCTTC
CDR3aa: CASSFPGLEQFF
d_gene: NA
abundance: NA
j_gene: TRBJ2-1
v_gene: TRBV5-1
len: 12

CDR3nt: TGTGCCAGTAGTACGGGGACCGCTGTCGGCAATCAGCCCCAGCATTTT
CDR3aa: CASSTGTAVGNQPQHF
d_gene: NA
abundance: NA
j_gene: TRBJ1-5
v_gene: TRBV19
len: 16

CDR3nt: TGCGCCAGCAGCCAAGATCACAGGACAGAGACCCAGTACTTC
CDR3aa: CASSQDHRTETQYF
d_gene: NA
abundance: few
j_gene: TRBJ2-5
v_gene: TRBV4-1
len: 14

CDR3nt: TGTGCCAGCAGTTGGGGCGGGAGGTACAATGAGCAGTTCTTC
CDR3aa: CASSWGGRYNEQFF
d_gene: TRBD2
abundance: NA
j_gene: TRBJ2-1
v_gene: TRBV11-2
len: 14

CDR3nt: TGCGCCAGCAGCCAAGGAAGGCTAAGGGGGACCTCTAACTATGGCTACACCTTC
CDR3aa: CASSQGRLRGTSNYGYTF
d_gene: NA
abundance: NA
j_gene: TRBJ1-2
v_gene: TRBV4-1
len: 18

CDR3nt: TGCGCCAGCAGCAAGAGCGCTGGGGAGCTGTTTTTT
CDR3aa: CASSKSAGELFF
d_gene: NA
abundance: NA
j_gene: TRBJ2-2
v_gene: TRBV5-1
len: 12